These T cell receptor beta chains were read from a single sample in a study of T cell responses to AZD1222 COVID-19 vaccine. Here immunoSEQ multiplex PCR was the method, and the copy in TCRdb shows in-frame clones only, minus some. Of under 85,000 clones detected, roughly 87% appear once; the ten largest clones hold roughly 24%. Source: peripheral blood, taken on day 0 of AZD1222 vaccination. These receptors were taken from an adult in good health. Each CDR3 is given with its conserved first and last residue. A D gene is named only where the DNA matches it firmly. Clone size, where shown, is once, few, many, or a class for clones that have expanded.

clone size,J gene,D gene,V gene,CDR3 DNA,CDR3 protein
NA,TRBJ2-2,NA,TRBV5-8,TGTGCCAGCAGCCAGGGACAAATCCCGAACACCGGGGAGCTGTTTTTT,CASSQGQIPNTGELFF
NA,TRBJ1-4,NA,TRBV2,TGTGCCACGGGACGGGGTGAAAAACTGTTTTTT,CATGRGEKLFF
NA,TRBJ1-2,NA,TRBV6-2/TRBV6-3,TGTGCCAGCAGTTACGGGACATCCTCCGGCGGCTATGGCTACACCTTC,CASSYGTSSGGYGYTF
NA,TRBJ2-5,TRBD1,TRBV6-4,TGTGCCAGCAGTGTCGGGACAGGGGGACTAGAGACCCAGTACTTC,CASSVGTGGLETQYF
few,TRBJ2-7,NA,TRBV5-1,TGCGCCAGCAGCTCACCTGCCTCGACCCCCGGAATATACGAGCAGTACTTC,CASSSPASTPGIYEQYF
NA,TRBJ2-3,NA,TRBV24-1,TGTGCCACCAGTGATCCCAGGGCCCCTTCCACAGATACGCAGTATTTT,CATSDPRAPSTDTQYF
few,TRBJ1-2,NA,TRBV7-2,TGTGCCAGCAGCTTAGATTCTGGGATTAAGGGTGGCTACACCTTC,CASSLDSGIKGGYTF
NA,TRBJ1-2,NA,TRBV15,TGTGCCACCAGCAGAGATAATGGAGCTAACTATGGCTACACCTTC,CATSRDNGANYGYTF
few,TRBJ2-2,NA,TRBV11-3,TGTGCCAGCAGCTTAGTGACGAGTTGGCTAGAGAACACCGGGGAGCTGTTTTTT,CASSLVTSWLENTGELFF
NA,TRBJ1-2,NA,TRBV12-3/TRBV12-4,TGTGCCAGCAGTTTATATGGGGCGCAGGGCTACACCTTC,CASSLYGAQGYTF
NA,TRBJ2-3,TRBD1,TRBV27,TGTGCCAGCAGTGCCGGGACAGGGGACTCCTTACTACGGACAGATACGCAGTATTTT,CASSAGTGDSLLRTDTQYF
few,TRBJ2-7,TRBD2,TRBV5-6,TGTGCCAGCAGCTTGATAGCGGGAGCTGGATACGAGCAGTACTTC,CASSLIAGAGYEQYF
NA,TRBJ1-4,TRBD1,TRBV7-2,TGTGCCAGCAGCTACCAAGAGGGACAGTATAGACTGTTTTTT,CASSYQEGQYRLFF
NA,TRBJ2-1,NA,TRBV28,TGTGCCAGCAGCCCCTTGAGGATTAATGAGCAGTTCTTC,CASSPLRINEQFF
few,TRBJ2-5,NA,TRBV11-2,TGTGCCAGCAGCTTAGTTGGTGACGGAAAAGAGACCCAGTACTTC,CASSLVGDGKETQYF
NA,TRBJ1-2,NA,TRBV2,TGTGCCAGCAGGGTAACTGGGAACTATGGCTACACCTTC,CASRVTGNYGYTF
NA,TRBJ2-5,NA,TRBV6-5,TGTGCCAGCACCCCGGGAAACCCAGAGACCCAGTACTTC,CASTPGNPETQYF
NA,TRBJ2-3,NA,TRBV5-1,TGCGCCAGCAGCTTGGTAGCGGCCGCCACAGATACGCAGTATTTT,CASSLVAAATDTQYF
NA,TRBJ2-3,TRBD2,TRBV5-1,TGCGCCAGCAGCTTGGAGCGGGGAGACGATACGCAGTATTTT,CASSLERGDDTQYF
NA,TRBJ1-6,NA,TRBV27,TGTGCCAGCAGTTTATCGGTAGGGCCCTCCTATAATTCACCCCTCCACTTT,CASSLSVGPSYNSPLHF
NA,TRBJ2-2,NA,TRBV12-5,TGTGCTAGTGGTCGACAGTCCGGGGAGCTGTTTTTT,CASGRQSGELFF
NA,TRBJ2-7,NA,TRBV5-4,TGTGCCAGCAGCTTGGCCTCGAAGCAGGCCGAGCAGTACTTC,CASSLASKQAEQYF
NA,TRBJ2-7,NA,TRBV10-3,TGTGCCATCAGTGAGTCGTTGGTTGGGGGGAGCTCCTACGAGCAGTACTTC,CAISESLVGGSSYEQYF
NA,TRBJ2-5,NA,TRBV12-3/TRBV12-4,TGTGCCAGCAGATCTTCAGGGGGGCAGACCCAGTACTTC,CASRSSGGQTQYF
NA,TRBJ2-7,NA,TRBV5-4,TGTGCCAGCAGCTTAGTCGACACCGAGCAGTACTTC,CASSLVDTEQYF
NA,TRBJ2-7,NA,TRBV2,TGTGCCAGCAAGAGCGGGTACTCCTACGAGCAGTACTTC,CASKSGYSYEQYF